This T cell receptor (beta chain) was sequenced for a study of shared clonotypes between healthy human individuals. Several immunoSEQ plates held equal portions of the genomic DNA taken from each subset. Each PCR replicate from the sorted subsets contained 150 to 200 ng DNA, which is about 31,000 T cell genomes. Sequencing was performed with immunoSEQ multiplex PCR; in TCRdb, only in-frame clones are kept and a portion is missing. There are some 2.1 million clones in the sample; 90% to 95% occur only once, and about 0.13% lies in the top ten. The V gene's germline CDR1 is SGHTA and CDR2 FQGNSA. V was pared by 6 bases and J by 2 bases, with 7 bases of the junction left unmatched. This CDR3 has 14 amino acids. This clone has only one observation. This sample also contains other DNA sequences that code for the same CDR3.

The clonotype was recovered from a man aged 18 to 30 in good health. Sequenced material: naive CD4+ T cells sorted from blood. Specified subset: CD45RA+ positively selected. The gene calls are TRBV7-2 and TRBJ2-7; TRBD1 matches 7 bases. Here the CDR3 DNA reads TGTGCCAGCAGTTCCGGGACAGTTACCTACGAGCAGTACTTC. Residues: CASSSGTVTYEQYF.